The 27 T cell receptor beta chains below come from one sample, sequenced in a study of blood T cells in healthy people across ages. A second roughly 7 to 11 cycle PCR used barcoded and J-beta primers. TCRdb processed the 5' RACE reads anew with MiXCR; each CDR3 protein has one entry. Of 600,000 to 850,000 distinct CDR3 sequences in the sample, roughly 41% were seen once. Sequencing was performed on blood. These receptors originate from a woman aged 55-69 years in good health.

In regard to this clonotype: This may be a read error: a much more frequent sequence differs by one nucleotide. This rearrangement joins TRBV21-1 to TRBJ2-1; the table calls TRBD2, which could not be checked here. TRBV21-1 is noted as a pseudogene. CDR3 length: 15 residues. In DNA, the CDR3 is TGTGCCAGCAGCAAACGGACTAGCGGAGACAATGAGCCGTTCTTC. Encoded protein: CASSKRTSGDNEPFF.

The genes are TRBV5-1 and TRBJ2-1; 9 positions agree with TRBD2. V was pared by 0 bases and J by 7 bases, with 2 bases of the junction left unmatched. CDR1 and CDR2 (germline): SGHRS, YFSETQ. The CDR3 loop spans 14 amino acids. This CDR3 is CASSLVAGENEQFF. CDR3 nucleotide sequence: TGCGCCAGCAGCTTGGTAGCGGGAGAAAATGAGCAGTTCTTC.

This clonotype was seen many times. V is TRBV10-3 and J is TRBJ2-1; D is undetermined. Deletions cut 0 bases from V and 8 bases from J, with 8 bases between. This CDR3 has 13 amino acids. Germline loops: CDR1 ENHRY, CDR2 SYGVKD. The DNA for the CDR3 is TGTGCCATCAGTGAGTCTCAGCGCCATGAGCAGTTCTTC. Encoded protein: CAISESQRHEQFF.

In its sample, this clonotype was seen many times. This chain joins TRBV5-5 and TRBJ2-1; TRBD2 is a possible D gene (6 bases). The CDR3 runs to 13 residues. With 5 bases removed from V and 5 bases from J, the gap between germline ends came to 11 bases. Germline V gives CDR1 SGHKS, CDR2 YYEKEE (reference sequence). CDR3 residues: CASSPAGHNEQFF. Written as DNA, the CDR3 is TGTGCCAGCAGTCCGGCGGGACACAATGAGCAGTTCTTC.

The chain carries TRBV6-2 or TRBV6-3 and TRBJ2-7; 11 bases align to TRBD1. Losses at the gene ends were 0 bases for V and 0 bases for J; bases not matched to a gene: 16. Germline lookup yields CDR1 MNHEY and CDR2 SVGEGT. This CDR3 region has 21 residues. CDR3 loop: CASSYSTLPGQGGRSSYEQYF. In DNA form, the CDR3 reads TGTGCCAGCAGTTACTCTACTTTACCGGGACAGGGGGGCAGAAGCTCCTACGAGCAGTACTTC.

V is TRBV20-1 and J is TRBJ2-7, with 9 bases identical to TRBD2. This CDR3 has 14 amino acids. J gave up 7 bases and V 6 bases, and 13 bases lay outside the gene matches. CDR1 DFQATT and CDR2 SNEGSKA come from the germline V gene (reference sequence). CDR3 amino acids: CSATLAGRNNEQYF. Here the CDR3 DNA reads TGCAGTGCGACGCTAGCGGGGCGCAACAATGAGCAGTACTTC.

The V gene is TRBV7-3, the J gene TRBJ2-2; D unclear. The germline V gene has CDR1 SGHTA and CDR2 FQGTGA. This CDR3 is 13 amino acids long. V dropped 5 bases and J dropped 4 bases, with 8 bases sitting between them. The CDR3 DNA follows: TGTGCCAGCAGCCCCTGCGGCACCGGGGAGCTGTTTTTT. Protein: CASSPCGTGELFF.

Only a few counts were recorded for this clonotype. Here the CDR3 reads CSARPGPDPEQYF. The CDR3 DNA reads TGCAGTGCTCGGCCGGGGCCAGATCCCGAGCAGTACTTC. The chain couples TRBV20-1 to TRBJ2-7, with D perhaps matching TRBD1 or TRBD2 (5 bases each). There are 13 residues in the CDR3. CDR1 and CDR2 (germline): DFQATT, SNEGSKA (reference sequence). Between the trimmed V and J ends, which lost 5 bases and 6 bases, there was a span of 17 bases.

The table lists this clonotype with a few counts. The CDR3 loop reads CASSQEGLAWEQYF. CDR3 in DNA: TGTGCCAGCAGCCAAGAGGGACTAGCATGGGAGCAGTACTTC. The rearrangement joins TRBV3-1 to TRBJ2-7, with 9 bases fitting TRBD2. CDR3 length equals 14 residues. The J segment lost 7 bases and the V segment lost 0 bases, leaving 4 bases of the junction unmatched. CDR1 and CDR2 (germline): LGHDT, YNNKEL (reference sequence).

The CDR3 DNA reads as TGCAGTGCTAGGGACAGGGCCAACCCGGTGTTTATTGGCACTGAAGCTTTCTTT. Translation: CSARDRANPVFIGTEAFF. This rearrangement joins TRBV20-1 to TRBJ1-1, with 8 bases identical to TRBD1. The CDR3 consists of 18 residues. Looked up from germline, CDR1 is DFQATT and CDR2 is SNEGSKA (reference sequence). V dropped 3 bases and J dropped 4; count of bases not matched to a gene: 19.

This rearrangement joins TRBV5-1 to TRBJ2-1, with 8 bases lining up with TRBD2. The V gene's germline CDR1 is SGHRS and CDR2 YFSETQ. J lost 7 bases, V lost 5 bases, and 5 bases had no gene match. This CDR3 has 13 amino acids. CDR3 coding DNA: TGCGCCAGCAGTCCGGGGGGGGTAAATGAGCAGTTCTTC. Protein product: CASSPGGVNEQFF.

The DNA of the CDR3 is TGCAGTGCTAGAGATCACCGTAATGAGCAGTACTTC. Translation: CSARDHRNEQYF. This chain links TRBV20-1 with TRBJ2-5; D remains unclear. The CDR3 contains 12 residues. Per the germline V gene, CDR1 is DFQATT and CDR2 is SNEGSKA (reference sequence). The V end was cut by 0 bases, the J end by 11 bases, with 13 bases between.

The chain recombines TRBV3-1 with TRBJ2-7, with D unresolved. CDR1 is LGHDT, CDR2 YNNKEL, per germline (reference sequence). The V end lost 1 base, the J end lost 1 base, and 11 bases lay between the germline ends. CDR3 length: 15 amino acids. CDR3 residues: CASSQGAQVSYEQYF. CDR3 coding DNA: TGTGCCAGCAGCCAAGGGGCACAAGTTTCCTACGAGCAGTACTTC.

V gene TRBV4-3 combines with J gene TRBJ1-5; D is undetermined. Germline assignment: CDR1 LGHNA and CDR2 YSLEER. V was pared by 0 bases and J by 5 bases, with 5 bases between. The CDR3 consists of 13 residues. As DNA, the CDR3 is TGCGCCAGCAGCCAAGACCCTGATCAGCCCCAGCATTTT. It encodes CASSQDPDQPQHF.

This clonotype showed up just a few times. The V gene is TRBV30, the J gene TRBJ2-6; unclear D gene. The CDR3 is 13 residues long. The germline gives CDR1 GTSNPN, CDR2 SVGIG (reference sequence). The CDR3 spells CAGRITGANVLTF. The CDR3 bases are TGTGCTGGACGGATTACTGGGGCCAACGTCCTGACTTTC.

This clonotype has only a few counts. The V and J genes are TRBV7-9 and TRBJ2-3; D may correspond to TRBD1 or TRBD2 (5 bases each). The CDR3 runs 16 residues. Germline V gene lookup returns CDR1 SEHNR and CDR2 FQNEAQ (reference sequence). Trimming cost V 4 bases and J 0 bases, with 14 bases left between them. The CDR3 nucleotides read TGTGCCAGCAGCTCTGGGGGAGAGGACAGCACAGATACGCAGTATTTT. This gives the protein CASSSGGEDSTDTQYF.

The V call is TRBV2, the J call TRBJ2-1, with 12 bases identical to TRBD2. CDR1 SNHLY and CDR2 FYNNEI come from the germline V gene. Trimming took 6 bases from V and 4 from J; bases not matched to a gene: 1. The CDR3 consists of 14 residues. This CDR3 is CASRGLAGYNEQFF. CDR3 nucleotide sequence: TGTGCCAGCAGAGGACTAGCGGGATACAATGAGCAGTTCTTC.

The chain couples TRBV4-2 to TRBJ2-5; D is ambiguous. The CDR3 is 15 residues long. Deletions cut 0 bases from V and 0 bases from J, with 8 bases between. CDR1 LGHNA and CDR2 YNFKEQ come from the germline V gene. In DNA, the CDR3 is TGTGCCAGCAGCCAAGACCGGACCCACCAAGAGACCCAGTACTTC. It yields the protein CASSQDRTHQETQYF.

This clonotype appeared a few times. V gene TRBV6-6 combines with J gene TRBJ1-1; 7 bases align to TRBD1. V was pared by 6 bases and J by 1 base, with 8 bases of the junction left unmatched. The CDR3 runs 15 residues. Germline V gene data show CDR1 as MNHNY and CDR2 as SVGAGI (reference sequence). Written as DNA, the CDR3 is TGTGCCAGCAGACCAACCGGGACAGAGAACACTGAAGCTTTCTTT. Translating it yields CASRPTGTENTEAFF.

This clonotype was recorded once. No DNA is shown, since the ends of the CDR3 on it are uncertain; the CDR3 is the one TCRdb lists. The chain carries TRBV4-2 and TRBJ2-7; the table's D call of TRBD2 was not tested on the DNA. The CDR3 is 17 residues long, ends included. Germline-derived CDR1 and CDR2 are LGHNA and YNFKEQ. CDR3 loop: CASSQGVASGAPYERYF.

The rearrangement uses TRBV4-3 and TRBJ2-2; tentatively, D is TRBD1 (5 bases). V lost 0 bases and J lost 5, with 19 bases in between. This CDR3 comprises 18 residues. In germline, CDR1 is LGHNA, CDR2 YSLEER. CDR3 in DNA: TGCGCCAGCAGCCAAGACACTCGGCAGGGTTTCAGGACCGGGGAGCTGTTTTTT. The encoded protein is CASSQDTRQGFRTGELFF.

This clonotype was detected a few times. The rearrangement uses TRBV2 and TRBJ2-7; 7 nucleotides agree with TRBD2. Germline CDR1 SNHLY, CDR2 FYNNEI. The junction had 7 bases not matched to a gene; V was cut back by 8 bases and J by 0 bases. The CDR3 contains 14 residues. CDR3 residues: CASVTSAASYEQYF. For the CDR3, the DNA is TGTGCCAGCGTCACTAGCGCCGCCTCCTACGAGCAGTACTTC.

The V gene is TRBV27, the J gene TRBJ1-6; D not certain. Germline V gene lookup returns CDR1 MNHEY and CDR2 SMNVEV (reference sequence). This CDR3 contains 13 residues. The V end lost 8 bases, the J end lost 7 bases, and 12 bases lay between the germline ends. The CDR3 region is CASGKTGNSPLHF. In DNA form, the CDR3 reads TGTGCCAGCGGTAAGACGGGAAATTCACCCCTCCACTTT.

Regarding this clonotype: A much larger clone lies a single base off, so this may be a read error. The V and J genes are TRBV7-2 and TRBJ2-3, with D perhaps TRBD1 (7 bases). Trimming pared 4 bases from V and 5 bases from J, leaving 16 bases between. CDR3 length: 15 residues. The V gene's germline CDR1 is SGHTA and CDR2 FQGNSA. As DNA, the CDR3 is TGTGCCAGCAGCTCAAAGAGACAGGGAGGAGATACGCAGTATTTT. This codes for CASSSKRQGGDTQYF.

The chain recombines TRBV4-2 with TRBJ2-1; D is uncertain. Germline values: CDR1 LGHNA, CDR2 YNFKEQ. Trimming removed 3 bases from V and 2 bases from J, with 11 bases in between. The CDR3 is made up of 15 amino acids. The CDR3 sequence: CASSQYGGTYNEQFF. CDR3 DNA: TGTGCCAGCAGCCAGTATGGCGGAACCTACAATGAGCAGTTCTTC.

The table lists this clonotype with a few counts. This chain links TRBV12-3 or TRBV12-4 with TRBJ2-7; D unclear. CDR3 length: 15 residues. V lost 5 bases to trimming and J lost 0 bases, with 14 bases between them. The CDR3 reads CASSNTAISSYEQYF. In nucleotides, the CDR3 is TGTGCCAGCAGTAATACAGCGATTAGCTCCTACGAGCAGTACTTC.

The genes are TRBV4-3 and TRBJ2-3, with 8 bases lining up with TRBD1. The CDR3 consists of 14 residues. The V gene end was trimmed by 6 bases and the J gene end by 6 bases; junction bases not matched to a gene: 8. The germline V gene encodes CDR1 LGHNA and CDR2 YSLEER. The CDR3 sequence is CASRGDRTMDTQYF. In DNA form, the CDR3 reads TGCGCCAGCAGGGGGGACAGGACGATGGATACGCAGTATTTT.